The 19 T cell receptor beta chains below come from one sample, sequenced in a study of blood T cells in healthy people across ages. Together with a sample-barcoded 5' primer, a J-beta primer mix was included in a second PCR lasting about 7 to 12 cycles. TCRdb re-analysed the 5' RACE reads in MiXCR, keeping a single row per CDR3 protein. The data show 1.5 million to 2 million distinct CDR3 sequences, about 30% seen once. The sequencing input was blood. These receptors all come from a woman in her 30s in good health.

This clonotype turned up a few times. The chain links TRBV20-1 to TRBJ1-2, with no clear D. This CDR3 comprises 13 residues. Germline values: CDR1 DFQATT, CDR2 SNEGSKA (reference sequence). V was pared by 4 bases and J by 4 bases, with 13 bases between. This chain's CDR3 is CSAKPRRPYGYTF. DNA for the CDR3: TGCAGTGCTAAACCCCGCAGACCCTATGGCTACACCTTC.

This clonotype was counted only a few times. The gene calls are TRBV18 and TRBJ2-1, with 13 nucleotides matching TRBD2. Per the germline V gene, CDR1 is KGHSH and CDR2 is LQKENI. This CDR3 is 15 amino acids long. The V segment lost 6 bases and the J segment 7 bases; nucleotides outside the gene matches: 6. The CDR3 DNA reads as TGTGCCAGCTCGCGGACTAGCGGGAGCCAGAATGAGCAGTTCTTC. Protein: CASSRTSGSQNEQFF.

With regard to this clonotype: A read error may produce the germline difference seen at one junction end. The genes are TRBV5-1 and TRBJ2-2, with D maybe TRBD2 (5 bases). CDR3 length equals 13 residues. Germline V gives CDR1 SGHRS, CDR2 YFSETQ. Here the CDR3 reads CASSLLVAGELVF. CDR3 in DNA: TGCGCCAGCAGCTTACTAGTAGCCGGGGAGCTGGTTTTT.

In its sample, this clonotype was seen many times. This rearrangement joins TRBV27 to TRBJ2-1; D gene unclear. This CDR3 contains 15 residues. With 5 bases removed from V and 5 bases from J, the gap between germline ends came to 16 bases. Germline V gene data show CDR1 as MNHEY and CDR2 as SMNVEV (reference sequence). For the CDR3, the DNA is TGTGCCAGCAGTCGCAAACCGGGCCACGACAATGAGCAGTTCTTC. Translation gives CASSRKPGHDNEQFF.

The genes are TRBV6-5 and TRBJ1-6; D unresolved. The CDR3 covers 13 residues. The germline gives CDR1 MNHEY, CDR2 SVGAGI. The V end was cut by 9 bases, the J end by 5 bases, with 11 bases between. CDR3 DNA sequence: TGTGCCAGTGGGTTGTTGGATAATTCACCCCTCCACTTT. Its protein is CASGLLDNSPLHF.

The table lists this clonotype with a count of one. The chain links TRBV7-9 to TRBJ2-1, with 10 positions matching TRBD2. The V and J ends lost 10 bases and 8 bases, in that order; junction bases with no gene match: 11. The CDR3 loop spans 14 amino acids. CDR1 and CDR2 (germline): SEHNR, FQNEAQ (reference sequence). CDR3 sequence: CATGSSGRADEQFF. Here the CDR3 DNA reads TGTGCCACCGGGTCGAGCGGGAGGGCCGATGAGCAGTTCTTC.

This clonotype was counted between two and nine times. The chain carries TRBV5-6 and TRBJ2-3; the D gene is possibly TRBD2 (6 bases). The CDR3 is made up of 14 amino acids. The V end lost 3 bases, the J end lost 6 bases, and 14 bases lay between the germline ends. Germline V gene sequence: CDR1 SGHDT, CDR2 YYEEEE. CDR3 bases: TGTGCCAGCAGCTCAACCGGGAGTAGTGATACGCAGTATTTT. Its translation is CASSSTGSSDTQYF. Variable domain in full (rest from reference TRBV5-6 and TRBJ2-3): DAGVTQSPTHLIKTRGQQVTLRCSPKSGHDTVSWYQQALGQGPQFIFQYYEEEERQRGNFPDRFSGHQFPNYSSELNVNALLLGDSALYLCASSSTGSSDTQYFGPGTRLTVL.

The chain joins TRBV30 to TRBJ1-5, with D possibly TRBD1 on 5 matching bases. Germline loops: CDR1 GTSNPN, CDR2 SVGIG (reference sequence). The V gene lost 0 bases and the J gene lost 0 bases, with 9 bases spanning the gap. The length of the CDR3 is 15 residues. DNA for the CDR3: TGTGCCTGGAGTGTTGGGACGGCTAGCAATCAGCCCCAGCATTTT. This sequence encodes CAWSVGTASNQPQHF.

A few counts support this clonotype. The CDR3 coding sequence is TGTGCCAGCAGTAGGGGGGATCCGGGACTCGGAGGGACCCAGTACTTC. It specifies CASSRGDPGLGGTQYF. The chain has TRBV12-3 or TRBV12-4 and TRBJ2-5; either TRBD1 or TRBD2 may fit D (6 bases each). V was shortened by 5 bases and J by 7 bases, with 23 bases between the two germline ends. CDR3 length: 16 residues.

The rearrangement joins TRBV10-3 to TRBJ2-3; TRBD2 agrees at 8 bases. Per germline, CDR1 ENHRY and CDR2 SYGVKD. This CDR3 region has 17 residues. V lost 2 bases and J lost 5; bases outside the gene matches: 12. This CDR3 reads CAISERSGAIGGDTQYF. The CDR3 bases are TGTGCCATCAGTGAGCGTAGCGGGGCCATAGGGGGAGATACGCAGTATTTT.

V and J are TRBV29-1 and TRBJ2-1, with TRBD1 matching 9 bases. V trimming: 6 bases; J trimming: 1 base; junction bases outside the gene matches: 4. Germline CDR1 is SQVTM and CDR2 is ANQGSEA. The CDR3 is 14 residues long. The CDR3 loop is CSVAGQGSYNEQFF. CDR3 coding DNA: TGCAGCGTCGCGGGACAGGGATCCTACAATGAGCAGTTCTTC.

The chain recombines TRBV15 with TRBJ1-5; D possibly corresponds to TRBD1 (6 bases). Germline CDR1 LNHNV, CDR2 YYDKDF (reference sequence). The CDR3 extends over 16 amino acids. V was trimmed by 2 bases and J by 0 bases, leaving 11 bases between them. The CDR3: CATSRQGKGSNQPQHF. In DNA form, the CDR3 reads TGTGCCACCAGCAGACAGGGGAAGGGTAGCAATCAGCCCCAGCATTTT.

This clonotype was detected only a few times. The chain combines TRBV10-2 with TRBJ2-1; D may be TRBD2 (6 bases). This CDR3 contains 12 residues. Germline-derived CDR1 and CDR2 are WSHSY and SAAADI. Trimming took off 8 bases at V and 7 bases at J, with 12 bases between the two ends. In DNA, the CDR3 is TGCGCCAGCCTGCTTCGGGGGAATGAGCAGTTCTTC. Translated: CASLLRGNEQFF.

In its sample, this clonotype was seen a few times. The CDR3 loop is CASSSRTLQFF. The CDR3 region has the DNA TGTGCCAGCAGCTCGCGGACTTTGCAGTTCTTC. The chain couples TRBV7-2 to TRBJ2-1; D perhaps matches TRBD2 (5 bases). Trimming removed 4 bases at V and 12 bases at J, with 10 bases between. The CDR3 spans 11 residues. Germline loops: CDR1 SGHTA, CDR2 FQGNSA.

This clonotype was seen more than once but under ten times. The chain has TRBV7-6 and TRBJ2-6; 11 nucleotides match TRBD1. The V and J ends lost 4 bases and 0 bases, in that order; junction bases with no gene match: 5. Germline CDR1 reads SGHVS; CDR2 reads FNYEAQ. CDR3 length: 18 residues. In nucleotides, the CDR3 is TGTGCCAGCAGCTCCGGACAGGGGGCCGGCTCTGGGGCCAACGTCCTGACTTTC. Translated: CASSSGQGAGSGANVLTF.

The V gene is TRBV2, the J gene TRBJ2-2; 10 positions match TRBD2. From germline, CDR1 is SNHLY and CDR2 FYNNEI. This CDR3 comprises 16 residues. The V and J ends lost 1 base and 5 bases, in that order; junction bases with no gene match: 4. CDR3 amino acids: CASSEGTSGATGELFF. Here the CDR3 DNA reads TGTGCCAGCAGTGAAGGGACTAGCGGAGCAACCGGGGAGCTGTTTTTT.

This clonotype has only a few counts. The V gene is TRBV6-1, the J gene TRBJ2-4; 7 nucleotides align to TRBD1. The CDR3 covers 15 residues. Germline loops: CDR1 MNHNS, CDR2 SASEGT. J was trimmed by 0 bases and V by 3 bases; bases with no gene match: 2. CDR3 sequence: CASSDRGRAKNIQYF. The CDR3 DNA is TGTGCCAGCAGTGATAGGGGGCGAGCCAAAAACATTCAGTACTTC.

There are many counts of this clonotype. This chain uses TRBV5-5 with TRBJ2-5; TRBD1 might be the D (6 bases). Trimming left V 7 bases short and J 2 bases short, with 18 bases between. Germline V CDR1 and CDR2: SGHKS, YYEKEE (reference sequence). The CDR3 consists of 15 residues. In DNA form, the CDR3 reads TGTGCCAGCGGAAACAGGGTGCAGCGACAAGAGACCCAGTACTTC. As protein: CASGNRVQRQETQYF.

For the CDR3, the DNA is TGCAGTGCTATTTCTGGGACTAGCGGGAACAATGAGCAGTTCTTC. Translation gives CSAISGTSGNNEQFF. The chain is built from TRBV20-1 and TRBJ2-1; 13 bases fit TRBD2. CDR3 length equals 15 residues. Losses at the gene ends were 4 bases for V and 5 bases for J; bases not matched to a gene: 5. Per the germline V gene, CDR1 is DFQATT and CDR2 is SNEGSKA (reference sequence).